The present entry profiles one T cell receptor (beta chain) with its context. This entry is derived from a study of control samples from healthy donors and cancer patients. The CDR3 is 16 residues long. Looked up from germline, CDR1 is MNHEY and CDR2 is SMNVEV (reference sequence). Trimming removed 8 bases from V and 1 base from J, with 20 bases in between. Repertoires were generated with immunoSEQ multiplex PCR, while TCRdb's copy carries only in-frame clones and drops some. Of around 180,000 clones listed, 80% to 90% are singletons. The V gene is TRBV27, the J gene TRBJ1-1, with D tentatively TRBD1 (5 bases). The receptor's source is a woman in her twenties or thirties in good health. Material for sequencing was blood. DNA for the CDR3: TGTGCCAGCCTCGGGACCGGGAGGGGTAAGAACACTGAAGCTTTCTTT. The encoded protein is CASLGTGRGKNTEAFF.